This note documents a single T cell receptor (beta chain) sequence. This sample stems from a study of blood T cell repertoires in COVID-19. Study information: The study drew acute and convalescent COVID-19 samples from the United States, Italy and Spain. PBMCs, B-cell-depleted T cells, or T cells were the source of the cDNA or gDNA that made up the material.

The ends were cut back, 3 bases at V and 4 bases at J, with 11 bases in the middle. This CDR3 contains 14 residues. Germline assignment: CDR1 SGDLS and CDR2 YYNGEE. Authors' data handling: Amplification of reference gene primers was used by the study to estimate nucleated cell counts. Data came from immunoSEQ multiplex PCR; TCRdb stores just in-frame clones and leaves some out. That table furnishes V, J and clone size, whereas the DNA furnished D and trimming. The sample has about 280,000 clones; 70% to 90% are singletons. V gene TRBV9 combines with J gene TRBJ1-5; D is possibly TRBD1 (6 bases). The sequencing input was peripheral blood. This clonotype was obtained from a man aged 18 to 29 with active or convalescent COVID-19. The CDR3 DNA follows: TGTGCCAGCAGCGACGGACAGACAAATCAGCCCCAGCATTTT. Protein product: CASSDGQTNQPQHF.